The present entry profiles one TCR beta chain with its context. Within the sample, other DNA sequences also encode this same CDR3. Libraries were prepared by immunoSEQ multiplex PCR; TCRdb keeps only in-frame clonotypes and omits some of them. The sample holds around 600,000 clones; almost 97% are singletons and the top ten take 0.057%. This entry is derived from a study of shared clonotypes between healthy human individuals. V gave up 5 bases and J gave up 5 bases; unmatched junction bases: 5. The germline V gene has CDR1 SGHAT and CDR2 FQNNGV. The CDR3 has 13 amino acids. The sequenced sample consisted of naive CD4+ T cells sorted from blood. Subset reported: CD45RA+ positively selected. The receptor was derived from a woman aged 25 to 45 in good health. This rearrangement joins TRBV11-2 to TRBJ1-1; 7 nucleotides agree with TRBD1. Written as DNA, the CDR3 is TGTGCCAGCAGCCTACAGGGGAGGACTGAAGCTTTCTTT. Translating gives CASSLQGRTEAFF.